Each of the 9 T cell receptor beta chains below was sequenced from the same sample in a study of healthy donors' naive CD4 and CD8 T cells. Starting from about 0.45 ug of total RNA, TCR libraries were made with linear amplification. Via MiXCR, TCRdb re-called the reads, giving one row per CDR3 protein. The table shows 150,000 to 200,000 distinct CDR3 sequences, with under 85% occurring only once. The material sequenced was naive CD4+ and CD8+ T cells sorted from blood, pooled from several donors. These TCRs come from a pool of human donors in good health; the sample pools cells from several healthy donors.

This clonotype was detected once. The chain recombines TRBV29-1 with TRBJ2-5; D unclear. The CDR3 runs to 12 residues. V was pared by 7 bases and J by 3 bases, with 12 bases between. In germline, CDR1 is SQVTM, CDR2 ANQGSEA. The CDR3 is CSAPLYKETQYF. The CDR3, as DNA: TGCAGCGCACCCCTTTACAAAGAGACCCAGTACTTC.

The chain employs TRBV20-1 and TRBJ2-7, with D unclear. The ends were cut back, 0 bases at V and 0 bases at J, with 15 bases in the middle. The germline V gene encodes CDR1 DFQATT and CDR2 SNEGSKA (reference sequence). There are 16 residues in the CDR3. The chain's CDR3 is CSARDRHYPSSYEQYF. The CDR3 bases are TGCAGTGCTAGAGATAGACATTATCCGAGCTCCTACGAGCAGTACTTC.

A few counts support this clonotype. The genes are TRBV6-5 and TRBJ2-5, with no clear D. Looked up from germline, CDR1 is MNHEY and CDR2 is SVGAGI. This CDR3 has 12 amino acids. The V and J ends lost 2 bases and 5 bases respectively, with 6 bases between them. The CDR3 bases are TGTGCCAGCAGTTACGGTAGCGAGACCCAGTACTTC. Its translation: CASSYGSETQYF.

In its sample, this clonotype was seen once. J is TRBJ2-7 and V is TRBV29-1, with unresolved D. Between the trimmed V and J ends, which lost 5 bases and 2 bases, there was a span of 13 bases. CDR3 length: 13 amino acids. The germline V gene encodes CDR1 SQVTM and CDR2 ANQGSEA. CDR3 protein: CSVPGLDTYEQYF. The CDR3 coding sequence is TGCAGCGTTCCGGGCTTGGATACCTACGAGCAGTACTTC.

The rearrangement uses TRBV7-9 and TRBJ1-2, with D tentatively TRBD1 (5 bases). Germline V gene data show CDR1 as SEHNR and CDR2 as FQNEAQ (reference sequence). Trimming removed 5 bases from V and 9 bases from J, with 25 bases in between. The CDR3 consists of 16 residues. CDR3 sequence (DNA): TGTGCCAGCAGCCTTCACCCCGGGACCGCTTCGTCCCGCTACACCTTC. It translates to CASSLHPGTASSRYTF.

With regard to this clonotype: One junction end does not reproduce the germline sequence, and a read error may be involved. The chain links TRBV5-1 to TRBJ2-3; D might be TRBD2 (6 bases). This CDR3 contains 14 residues. Germline V lookup: CDR1 SGHRS, CDR2 YFSETQ. CDR3: CASTPPGAQDTQYF. The CDR3 DNA sequence: TGTGCCAGCACCCCTCCGGGAGCCCAGGATACGCAGTATTTT. Full variable domain (missing parts from reference TRBV5-1 and TRBJ2-3): KAGVTQTPRYLIKTRGQQVTLSCSPISGHRSVSWYQQTPGQGLQFLFEYFSETQRNKGNFPGRFSGRQFSNSRSEMNVSTLELGDSALYLCASTPPGAQDTQYFGPGTRLTVL.

V and J are TRBV30 and TRBJ1-2; D is perhaps TRBD1 (5 bases). The CDR3 contains 15 residues. V lost 3 bases to trimming and J lost 3 bases, with 17 bases between them. Germline V gene sequence: CDR1 GTSNPN, CDR2 SVGIG (reference sequence). This chain's CDR3 is CAWRAGNIGDYGYTF. CDR3 nucleotides: TGTGCCTGGAGGGCAGGGAACATAGGAGACTATGGCTACACCTTC.

To note about this clonotype: An end of the junction does not agree with germline; a read error may underlie this. The chain is built from TRBV29-1 and TRBJ1-2; 9 bases match TRBD1. Germline CDR1 is SQVTM and CDR2 is ANQGSEA. There are 14 residues in the CDR3. Written as DNA, the CDR3 is TGCAGCGCTACTCTGGACAGGGGAGGGAAAGGCTACACTTTC. Residues: CSATLDRGGKGYTF. The full variable domain, with the rest looked up from reference TRBV29-1 and TRBJ1-2, is SAVISQKPSRDICQRGTSLTIQCQVDSQVTMMFWYRQQPGQSLTLIATANQGSEATYESGFVIDKFPISRPNLTFSTLTVSNMSPEDSSIYLCSATLDRGGKGYTFGSGTRLTVV.

The chain couples TRBV12-3 or TRBV12-4 to TRBJ2-7; 8 nucleotides align to TRBD1. J lost 3 bases, V lost 6 bases, and 4 bases had no gene match. The CDR3 totals 13 residues. CDR3 loop: CASRAGGGYEQYF. CDR3 DNA: TGTGCCAGCAGGGCAGGGGGCGGCTACGAGCAGTACTTC.